Following are 19 T cell receptor beta chains from one sample sequenced in a study of CD8+CD57+ T cells in acquired aplastic anemia. TCR beta VDJ and CDR3 profiling used genomic DNA as template. MiXCR, applied by TCRdb to the reads, yields one record per CDR3 protein. The table records about 210,000 distinct CDR3 sequences, 30% to 40% of them present only once. Material for sequencing was sorted CD4+, CD8+, or CD8+CD57+ T cells (not recorded which) from PBMCs. All receptors come from a human donor in good health, serving as a control.

The chain uses TRBV20-1 and TRBJ2-4, with TRBD1 as a possible D gene (5 bases). Germline CDR1 reads DFQATT; CDR2 reads SNEGSKA (reference sequence). V lost 4 bases and J lost 2, with 15 bases in between. The CDR3 has 15 amino acids. This CDR3 is CSANPLGAPKNIQYF. For the CDR3, the DNA is TGCAGTGCTAACCCTCTAGGGGCCCCCAAAAACATTCAGTACTTC.

Notes on this clonotype: The junction departs from germline at one end; a sequencing error may be responsible. The chain recombines TRBV12-3 or TRBV12-4 with TRBJ2-7; TRBD1 agrees at 8 bases. CDR3 length: 14 residues. CDR3 in DNA: TGTACCAGCAGCTCGGGACAGGCCCGTAGAGAGCAGTACTTC. Its translation is CTSSSGQARREQYF.

This clonotype was recorded at least ten times. This rearrangement joins TRBV29-1 to TRBJ1-1, with a possible D match to TRBD1 (5 bases). This CDR3 is built from 13 residues. Trimming cost V 4 bases and J 3 bases, with 12 bases left between them. CDR1 and CDR2 (germline): SQVTM, ANQGSEA. CDR3 nucleotides: TGCAGCGTTGGGTTTGGGGGTGACACTGAAGCTTTCTTT. As protein: CSVGFGGDTEAFF. Looking up the rest from reference TRBV29-1 and TRBJ1-1 gives the full variable domain: SAVISQKPSRDICQRGTSLTIQCQVDSQVTMMFWYRQQPGQSLTLIATANQGSEATYESGFVIDKFPISRPNLTFSTLTVSNMSPEDSSIYLCSVGFGGDTEAFFGQGTRLTVV.

In regard to this clonotype: Its ends do not fully match the called genes, so a read error is possible. The chain has TRBV5-1 and TRBJ1-4; 9 nucleotides match TRBD1. CDR1 is SGHRS and CDR2 is YFSETQ in the germline V gene. The CDR3 spans 14 residues. The CDR3 bases are TGCGCCAGCAGCTTGACAGGGGGCGATGAAAAACCGTTTTTT. Residues: CASSLTGGDEKPFF.

This clonotype was observed many times. J is TRBJ2-2 and V is TRBV12-5; D unresolved. This CDR3 has 16 amino acids. From germline, CDR1 is LGHNT and CDR2 FRNRAP. The V and J ends lost 2 bases and 3 bases respectively, with 13 bases between them. The CDR3 coding sequence is TGTGCTAGTGGTTTGAGGTACTCGAAGGACACCGGGGAGCTGTTTTTT. It is translated as CASGLRYSKDTGELFF.

The gene calls are TRBV5-6 and TRBJ2-7; 12 nucleotides agree with TRBD2. With 4 bases clipped from V and 6 bases from J, the junction kept 8 bases outside the gene matches. There are 15 residues in the CDR3. Germline CDR1 SGHDT, CDR2 YYEEEE. The CDR3 spells CASSRGTSGYGEQYF. The CDR3 bases are TGTGCCAGCAGCAGGGGGACTAGCGGGTACGGCGAGCAGTACTTC.

This chain uses TRBV5-1 with TRBJ2-1; TRBD2 matches 15 bases. Germline-derived CDR1 and CDR2 are SGHRS and YFSETQ. The trim removed 4 bases at V and 8 bases at J, leaving 7 bases unmatched. This CDR3 is 16 amino acids long. The CDR3 region has the DNA TGCGCCAGCAGCATGGGACTAGCGGGAGGTGTCTATGAGCAGTTCTTC. It is translated as CASSMGLAGGVYEQFF.

V and J are TRBV20-1 and TRBJ2-1; 10 nucleotides align to TRBD2. Germline lookup yields CDR1 DFQATT and CDR2 SNEGSKA (reference sequence). The CDR3 is 13 amino acids. J lost 5 bases, V lost 7 bases, and 5 bases had no gene match. CDR3 nucleotides: TGCAGTGGGGTAGCGGGGGGAGACAATGAGCAGTTCTTC. It specifies CSGVAGGDNEQFF.

This clonotype was detected ten times or more. CDR3 sequence: CASSRTDGKTQYF. The DNA of the CDR3 is TGCGCCAGCAGTAGAACCGACGGGAAGACCCAGTACTTC. J is TRBJ2-5 and V is TRBV10-1; D might be TRBD2 (5 bases). V lost 5 bases and J lost 6, with 13 bases in between. The CDR3 consists of 13 residues. Germline CDR1 WNHNN, CDR2 SYGVQD (reference sequence).

Remarks on this clonotype: This may stem from a read error, because a much larger clone lies one nucleotide away. No conserved phenylalanine or tryptophan ends this CDR3, so it is likely a read error. The rearrangement joins TRBV7-6 to TRBJ2-7, with unresolved D. CDR3 length equals 13 residues. Germline V CDR1 and CDR2: SGHVS, FNYEAQ. V lost 1 base, J lost 2 bases, and 6 bases lay in between. The CDR3 is CASSLDRAYEQYL. The CDR3 DNA follows: TGTGCCAGCAGCTTAGACAGAGCCTACGAGCAGTACCTC.

This clonotype was picked up a small number of times. The chain recombines TRBV18 with TRBJ1-1, with D tentatively TRBD1 (6 bases). The germline gives CDR1 KGHSH, CDR2 LQKENI. The CDR3 covers 11 residues. V dropped 4 bases and J dropped 11 bases, with 11 bases sitting between them. CDR3 nucleotides: TGTGCCAGCTCACAAACAGGGCGCGCTTTCTTT. It translates to CASSQTGRAFF.

CDR3 nucleotides: TGTGCCAGCAGTGAAGCGGGGGGGCTGTTTGTGCAGTTCTTC. This encodes CASSEAGGLFVQFF. The genes are TRBV2 and TRBJ2-1; D is possibly TRBD2 (7 bases). This CDR3 has 14 residues. V lost 0 bases and J 12 bases, leaving 15 bases between the germline ends. Germline V CDR1 and CDR2: SNHLY, FYNNEI.

The chain recombines TRBV6-5 with TRBJ1-5; D gene unclear. V was pared by 4 bases and J by 6 bases, with 16 bases between. The CDR3 totals 15 residues. Germline V CDR1 and CDR2: MNHEY, SVGAGI. The CDR3 DNA reads TGTGCCAGCAGTTTGGGTCAGGAGATGGGTCAGCCCCAGCATTTT. Its translation: CASSLGQEMGQPQHF.

A remark on this clonotype: The junction departs from germline at one end; a sequencing error may be responsible. The chain links TRBV11-3 to TRBJ1-1, with 7 bases identical to TRBD1. The CDR3 totals 16 residues. Germline lookup yields CDR1 SGHNT and CDR2 YENEEA. The CDR3 DNA reads as TGTGCCAGCAGCCCTAGCGGGGAGACAGGGTATACTGAAGCTTCCTTT. Its translation: CASSPSGETGYTEASF.

The table lists this clonotype with many counts. J is TRBJ1-6 and V is TRBV3-1, with a tentative D call TRBD1 (6 bases). Germline CDR1 reads LGHDT; CDR2 reads YNNKEL (reference sequence). CDR3 length: 13 residues. Deletions cut 2 bases from V and 9 bases from J, with 8 bases between. For the CDR3, the DNA is TGTGCCAGCAGCCAAACAGGGATTTCACCCCTCCACTTT. It yields the protein CASSQTGISPLHF.

This clonotype was found many times. The chain is built from TRBV29-1 and TRBJ1-2; D might be TRBD1 (5 bases). Germline lookup yields CDR1 SQVTM and CDR2 ANQGSEA. The CDR3 spans 11 residues. Between the trimmed V and J ends, which lost 4 bases and 6 bases, there was a span of 9 bases. CDR3 in amino acids: CSVARADGYTF. The DNA for the CDR3 is TGCAGCGTTGCCAGGGCGGATGGCTACACCTTC.

The V and J genes are TRBV20-1 and TRBJ2-5; D is unclear. V was pared by 0 bases and J by 2 bases, with 7 bases between. The CDR3 sequence is 13 residues long. Germline assignment: CDR1 DFQATT and CDR2 SNEGSKA (reference sequence). The CDR3 here is CSARDVAQETQYF. In DNA, the CDR3 is TGCAGTGCTAGAGATGTGGCACAAGAGACCCAGTACTTC.

This clonotype occurred many times. This sequence joins TRBV5-1 and TRBJ2-7; no reliable D call. The V gene lost 0 bases and the J gene lost 2 bases, with 9 bases spanning the gap. CDR1 SGHRS and CDR2 YFSETQ come from the germline V gene. CDR3 length: 14 amino acids. The CDR3 DNA sequence: TGCGCCAGCAGCTTGGTGGCCGGAGCCTACGAGCAGTACTTC. This codes for CASSLVAGAYEQYF.

At least ten counts were recorded for this clonotype. The V gene is TRBV29-1, the J gene TRBJ2-7, with a tentative D call TRBD1 (6 bases). Germline CDR1 reads SQVTM; CDR2 reads ANQGSEA. This CDR3 is 11 amino acids long. Trimming took off 4 bases at V and 12 bases at J, with 16 bases between the two ends. The CDR3 coding sequence is TGCAGCGTTGCCGGGACAAATAAACCGTACTTC. Its protein is CSVAGTNKPYF.